This TCR beta chain was captured by sequencing in a study of T cell repertoires in cytomegalovirus infection. For the study at large: Well-studied HLA-B-restricted epitopes and recently identified HLA-C-restricted epitopes of CMV were both used in the study. Through public TCR beta signatures, both CMV infection and matching HLA type were indicated.

TCRdb used MiXCR to reprocess the reads, holding one entry per CDR3 protein. The sample consists of approximately 1,000,000 distinct CDR3 sequences, approximately 32% of them appearing once. Only a few counts were recorded for this clonotype. The antigen is not known. Study results and caveats: HLA-C-restricted CMV clonotypes gave the most frequent clonotype in two of eight donors. Adding up the frequency of public TCR beta families identified people who carried CMV plus the relevant HLA.

The CDR3 runs 14 residues. The germline V and J ends were trimmed by 5 bases and 3 bases, with 13 bases remaining between them. Germline V gene sequence: CDR1 SEHNR, CDR2 FQNEAQ (reference sequence). This TCR was sampled from a human donor in good health (CMV status not recorded). Some clones in this sample may be carry-over from other donors' samples. The source material was cultured CD8+ T cells from PBMCs, sampled from culture after CMV antigen stimulation. This sequence joins TRBV7-9 and TRBJ1-1; D not resolved. For the CDR3, the DNA is TGTGCCAGCAGCCCGGCCCACTTCGACACTGAAGCTTTCTTT. It specifies CASSPAHFDTEAFF.